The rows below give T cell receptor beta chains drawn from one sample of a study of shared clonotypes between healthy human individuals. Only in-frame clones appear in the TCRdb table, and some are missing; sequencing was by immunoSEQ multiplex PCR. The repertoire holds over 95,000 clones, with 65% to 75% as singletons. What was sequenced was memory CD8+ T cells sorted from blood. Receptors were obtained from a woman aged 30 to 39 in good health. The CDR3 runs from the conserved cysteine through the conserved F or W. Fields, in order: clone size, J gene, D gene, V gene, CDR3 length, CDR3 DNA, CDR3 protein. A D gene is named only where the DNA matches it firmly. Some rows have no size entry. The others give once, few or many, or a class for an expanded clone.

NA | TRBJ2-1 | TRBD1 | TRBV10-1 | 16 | TGCGCCAGCAGTGAATTGGCACAGGGGGTCAACAATGAGCAGTTCTTC | CASSELAQGVNNEQFF
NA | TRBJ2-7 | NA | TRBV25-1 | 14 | TGTGCCAGCACGAAAGGGTCGGATAACTACGAGCAGTACTTC | CASTKGSDNYEQYF
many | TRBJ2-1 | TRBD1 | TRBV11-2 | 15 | TGTGCCAGCAGCCTCGGGACAGGGGACATCGATGAGCAGTTCTTC | CASSLGTGDIDEQFF
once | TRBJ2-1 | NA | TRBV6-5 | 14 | TGTGCCAGCAGTTACGTTAGGGCAGGGAATGAGCAGTTCTTC | CASSYVRAGNEQFF
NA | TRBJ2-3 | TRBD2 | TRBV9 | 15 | TGTGCCAGCAGCGTAGCTGGGACTAAGGCAGATACGCAGTATTTT | CASSVAGTKADTQYF
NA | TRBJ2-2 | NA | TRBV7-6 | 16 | TGTGCCAGCAGCTTAGTCGCTCGAGGAGGGGTCGGGGAGCTGTTTTTT | CASSLVARGGVGELFF
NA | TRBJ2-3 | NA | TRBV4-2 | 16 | TGTGCCAGCAGCCATGCTGACCCGGGAGACACAGATACGCAGTATTTT | CASSHADPGDTDTQYF
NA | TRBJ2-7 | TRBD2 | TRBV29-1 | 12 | TGCAGCGTTGGGACTAGCTCCTACGAGCAGTACTTC | CSVGTSSYEQYF
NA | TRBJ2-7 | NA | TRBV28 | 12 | TGTGCCAGCAGTCGTAGAGCCTACGAGCAGTACTTC | CASSRRAYEQYF
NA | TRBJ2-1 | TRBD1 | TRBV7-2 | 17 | TGTGCCAGCAGCTTCGGGACAGGGACCAGCTCCTACAATGAGCAGTTCTTC | CASSFGTGTSSYNEQFF
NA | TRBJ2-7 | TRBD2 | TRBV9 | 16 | TGTGCCAGCAGCTTCCGACTAGCGGGAAGATCCTACGAGCAGTACTTC | CASSFRLAGRSYEQYF
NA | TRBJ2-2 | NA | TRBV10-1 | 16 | TGCGCCAGCAGTGCCGGAGGATGGGGAAGTACCGGGGAGCTGTTTTTT | CASSAGGWGSTGELFF
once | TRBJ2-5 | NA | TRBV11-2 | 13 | TGTGCCAGCAGCTTGACAGTCCTTGGGGAGCAGTACTTC | CASSLTVLGEQYF
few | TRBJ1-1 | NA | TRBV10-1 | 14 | TGCGCCAGCAGTGAGTCGGAGGAGGGTGCTGAAGCTTTCTTT | CASSESEEGAEAFF
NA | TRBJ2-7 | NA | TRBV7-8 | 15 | TGTGCCAGCACGGGGAGGACACCAAGATACTACGAGCAGTACTTC | CASTGRTPRYYEQYF
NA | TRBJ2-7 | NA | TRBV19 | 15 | TGTGCCAGTAGTGGTGGGACTGCCCGGATCTACGAGCAGTACTTC | CASSGGTARIYEQYF
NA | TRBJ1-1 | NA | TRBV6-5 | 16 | TGTGCCAGCAGTTATTTCCCAGGGGCCGGGAACACTGAAGCTTTCTTT | CASSYFPGAGNTEAFF
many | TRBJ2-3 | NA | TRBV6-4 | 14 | TGTGCCAGCGGGGAGGCAGGGGCCACAGATACGCAGTATTTT | CASGEAGATDTQYF
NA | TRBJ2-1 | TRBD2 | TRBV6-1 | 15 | TGTGCCAGCAGTGAAAGCACTAGCGGGAGTTATGAGCAGTTCTTC | CASSESTSGSYEQFF
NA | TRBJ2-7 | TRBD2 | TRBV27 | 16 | TGTGCCAGCGCGAGAGGGACTAGCGGGAGCTCCTACGAGCAGTACTTC | CASARGTSGSSYEQYF
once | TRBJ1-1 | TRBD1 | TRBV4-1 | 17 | TGCGCCAGCAGCCAAGGGACAGGGGGCATTTCGTACACTGAAGCTTTCTTT | CASSQGTGGISYTEAFF
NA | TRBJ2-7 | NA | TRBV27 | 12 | TGTGCCAGCAGTTTCGTATTTAACGAGCAGTACTTC | CASSFVFNEQYF
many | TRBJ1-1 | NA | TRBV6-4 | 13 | TGTGCCAGCAGTGACAAGGAGACCACTGAAGCTTTCTTT | CASSDKETTEAFF
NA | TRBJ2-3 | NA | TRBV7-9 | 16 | TGTGCCAGCAGCTTACGCATGGGAGGGGGCGCAGATACGCAGTATTTT | CASSLRMGGGADTQYF
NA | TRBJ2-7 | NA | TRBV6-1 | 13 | TGTGCCAGCAGTGGATGTGACAATTGCGAGCAGTACTTC | CASSGCDNCEQYF
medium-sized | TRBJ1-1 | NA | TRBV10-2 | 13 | TGCGCCAGCAGTGTAAGGGAAAACACTGAAGCTTTCTTT | CASSVRENTEAFF
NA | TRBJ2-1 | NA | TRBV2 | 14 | TGTGCCAGCAGTGGCCGTGGCACCCTATATGAGCAGTTCTTC | CASSGRGTLYEQFF
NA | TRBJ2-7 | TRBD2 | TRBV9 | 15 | TGTGCCAGCAGCGTGTCGGTAGCGGGCCTTAGGGAGCAGTACTTC | CASSVSVAGLREQYF
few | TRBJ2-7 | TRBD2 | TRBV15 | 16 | TGTGCCACCAGCAGAGATCTAGCGGGAGTTTGGTACGAGCAGTACTTC | CATSRDLAGVWYEQYF
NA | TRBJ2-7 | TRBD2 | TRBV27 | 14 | TGTGCCAGCAATCGAGCGGGAGGCTCCTACGAGCAGTACTTC | CASNRAGGSYEQYF
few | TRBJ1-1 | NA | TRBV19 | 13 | TGTGCCAGTAGTATGGGAGGACACAACGAAGCTTTCTTT | CASSMGGHNEAFF
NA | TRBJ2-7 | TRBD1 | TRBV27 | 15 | TGTGCCAGCAGTTTGAACAGGGGGCGAGTCTACGAGCAGTACTTC | CASSLNRGRVYEQYF
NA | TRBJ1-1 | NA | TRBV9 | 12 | TGTGCCAGCAGCGGATCCTCAAAGGAAGCTTTCTTT | CASSGSSKEAFF
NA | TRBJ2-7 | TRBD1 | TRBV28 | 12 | TGTGCCAGCAGTTCGACAGGGAACGAGCAGTACTTC | CASSSTGNEQYF
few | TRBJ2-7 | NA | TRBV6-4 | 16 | TGTGCCATCAGTGCGGGACTCAAAACCAGCTCCTACGAGCAGTACTTC | CAISAGLKTSSYEQYF
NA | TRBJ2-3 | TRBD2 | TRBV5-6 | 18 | TGTGCCAGCAGCTCCGGGACTAGCGGGGCGTTTAGCACAGATACGCAGTATTTT | CASSSGTSGAFSTDTQYF
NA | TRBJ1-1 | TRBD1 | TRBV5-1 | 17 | TGCGCCAGCAGACCAGGGACAGGGGCAGCCATGAACACTGAAGCTTTCTTT | CASRPGTGAAMNTEAFF
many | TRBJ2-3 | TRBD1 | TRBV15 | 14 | TGTGCCACCAGACAGGGGGCTCCCAGTGGGACGCAGTATTTT | CATRQGAPSGTQYF
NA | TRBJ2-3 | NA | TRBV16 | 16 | TGTGCCAGCAGCCAATCTATCCGGGGGACCACAGATACGCAGTATTTT | CASSQSIRGTTDTQYF
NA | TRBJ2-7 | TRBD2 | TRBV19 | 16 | TGTGCCAGTAGTTATAGCGGGCTCGGGGACTTGGCCGAGCAGTACTTC | CASSYSGLGDLAEQYF
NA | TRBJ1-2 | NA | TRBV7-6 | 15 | TGTGCCAGCAGCTTAGGTCCGGGCCTTCCCGGTGGCTACACCTTC | CASSLGPGLPGGYTF
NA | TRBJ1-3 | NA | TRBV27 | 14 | TGTGCCAGCAGTCCCCAGAACTCTGGAAACACCATATATTTT | CASSPQNSGNTIYF